This TCR beta chain originates from a study of PD-1 blockade in classical Hodgkin lymphoma. Study-level points and caveats: The repertoire differences lack a defined cause, possibly disease activity or prior therapy. Compared with healthy donors, newly diagnosed patients reportedly showed lower baseline TCR diversity.

TCRdb keeps only in-frame clones here, not all; method: immunoSEQ multiplex PCR. The sample shows 20,000 to 25,000 clones, 68% of them seen only once. The CDR3 totals 14 residues. V lost 4 bases to trimming and J lost 0 bases, with 6 bases between them. Looked up from germline, CDR1 is SGHTA and CDR2 is FQGNSA. Each patient experienced a relapse that followed autologous stem cell transplantation, and brentuximab vedotin exposure varied. As to this clone: Its cognate antigen is unknown.

This sequence joins TRBV7-2 and TRBJ1-4; no firm D call. The TCR sequence derives from a human donor with classical Hodgkin lymphoma. The material was peripheral blood mononuclear cells (PBMCs), obtained at baseline. Written as DNA, the CDR3 is TGTGCCAGCAGCTCCCAGACAACTAATGAAAAACTGTTTTTT. Its protein is CASSSQTTNEKLFF.